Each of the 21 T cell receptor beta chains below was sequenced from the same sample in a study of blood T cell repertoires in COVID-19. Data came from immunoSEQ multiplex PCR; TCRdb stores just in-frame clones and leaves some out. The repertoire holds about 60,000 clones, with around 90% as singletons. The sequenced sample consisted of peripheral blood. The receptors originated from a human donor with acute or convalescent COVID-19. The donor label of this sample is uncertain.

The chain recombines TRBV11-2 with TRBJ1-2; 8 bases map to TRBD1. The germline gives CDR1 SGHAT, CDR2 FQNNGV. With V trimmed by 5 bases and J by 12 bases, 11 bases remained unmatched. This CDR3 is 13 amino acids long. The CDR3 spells CASSQITRGQDTF. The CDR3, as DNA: TGTGCCAGCAGCCAAATAACCAGGGGGCAGGACACCTTC.

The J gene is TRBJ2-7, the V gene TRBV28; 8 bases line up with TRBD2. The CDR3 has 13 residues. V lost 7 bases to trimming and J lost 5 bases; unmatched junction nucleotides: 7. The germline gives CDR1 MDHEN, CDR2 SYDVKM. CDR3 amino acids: CASTGRAIHEQYF. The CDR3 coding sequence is TGTGCCAGCACCGGGAGGGCCATCCACGAGCAGTACTTC.

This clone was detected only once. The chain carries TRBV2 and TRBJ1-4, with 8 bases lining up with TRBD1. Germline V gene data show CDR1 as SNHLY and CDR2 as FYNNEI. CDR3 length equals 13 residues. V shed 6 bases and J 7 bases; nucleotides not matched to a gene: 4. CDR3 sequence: CASRTGVTEKLFF. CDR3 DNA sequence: TGTGCCAGCAGGACAGGGGTGACTGAAAAACTGTTTTTT.

CDR3 amino acids: CATSSPFRTGTYEQYF. CDR3 bases: TGTGCCACCAGCAGCCCCTTCAGGACAGGGACCTACGAGCAGTACTTC. The genes are TRBV15 and TRBJ2-7; the match to TRBD1 covers 8 bases. Unmatched junction bases numbered 9, after V lost 3 bases and J lost 2 bases. This CDR3 is 16 amino acids long. Germline CDR1 LNHNV, CDR2 YYDKDF (reference sequence).

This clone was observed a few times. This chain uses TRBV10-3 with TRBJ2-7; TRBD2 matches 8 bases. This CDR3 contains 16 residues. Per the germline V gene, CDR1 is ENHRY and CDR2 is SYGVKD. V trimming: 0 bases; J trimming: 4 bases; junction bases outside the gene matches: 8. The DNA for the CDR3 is TGTGCCATCAGTGAGTCGAGAGCGGGAGTTATTTACGAGCAGTACTTC. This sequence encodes CAISESRAGVIYEQYF.

The CDR3 here is CASSATGEGSNQPQHF. In DNA form, the CDR3 reads TGTGCCAGCAGTGCGACAGGGGAAGGGAGCAATCAGCCCCAGCATTTT. The chain carries TRBV6-1 and TRBJ1-5; TRBD1 matches 8 bases. J lost 1 base, V lost 4 bases, and 6 bases had no gene match. Germline CDR1 is MNHNS and CDR2 is SASEGT. The CDR3 is made up of 16 amino acids.

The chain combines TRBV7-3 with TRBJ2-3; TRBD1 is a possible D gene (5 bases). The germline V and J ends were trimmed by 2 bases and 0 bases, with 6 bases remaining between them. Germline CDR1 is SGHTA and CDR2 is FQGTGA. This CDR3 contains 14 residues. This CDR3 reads CASSLRTSTDTQYF. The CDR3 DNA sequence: TGTGCCAGCAGCTTACGGACAAGCACAGATACGCAGTATTTT.

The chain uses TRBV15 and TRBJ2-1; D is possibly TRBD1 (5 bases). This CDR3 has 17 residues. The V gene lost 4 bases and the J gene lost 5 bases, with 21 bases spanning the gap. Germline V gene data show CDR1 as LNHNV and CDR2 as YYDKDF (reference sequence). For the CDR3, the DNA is TGTGCCACCAGCATTTCTTCATATAGACAGCCAGACAATGAGCAGTTCTTC. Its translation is CATSISSYRQPDNEQFF.

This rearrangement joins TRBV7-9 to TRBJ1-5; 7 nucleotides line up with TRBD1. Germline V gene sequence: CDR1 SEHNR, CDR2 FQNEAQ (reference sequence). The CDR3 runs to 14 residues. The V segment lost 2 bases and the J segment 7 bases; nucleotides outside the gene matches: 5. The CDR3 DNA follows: TGTGCCAGCAGCTTACAGGGGGTAGGGCAGCCCCAGCATTTT. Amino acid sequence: CASSLQGVGQPQHF.

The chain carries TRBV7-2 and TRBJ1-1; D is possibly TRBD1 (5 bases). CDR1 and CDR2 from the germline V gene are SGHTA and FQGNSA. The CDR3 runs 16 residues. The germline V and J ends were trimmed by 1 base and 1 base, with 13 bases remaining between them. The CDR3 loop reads CASSLEAGRGNTEAFF. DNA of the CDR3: TGTGCCAGCAGCTTAGAGGCGGGGCGAGGGAACACTGAAGCTTTCTTT.

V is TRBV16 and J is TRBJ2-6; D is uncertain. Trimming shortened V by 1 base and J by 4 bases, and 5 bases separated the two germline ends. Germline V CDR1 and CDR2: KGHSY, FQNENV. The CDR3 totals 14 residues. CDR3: CASSQFTGANVLTF. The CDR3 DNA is TGTGCCAGCAGCCAATTCACAGGGGCCAACGTCCTGACTTTC.

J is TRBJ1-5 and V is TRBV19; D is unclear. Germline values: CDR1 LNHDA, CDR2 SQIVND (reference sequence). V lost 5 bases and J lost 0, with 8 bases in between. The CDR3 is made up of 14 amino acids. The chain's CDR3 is CASSQPYSNQPQHF. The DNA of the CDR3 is TGTGCCAGTAGTCAACCCTATAGCAATCAGCCCCAGCATTTT. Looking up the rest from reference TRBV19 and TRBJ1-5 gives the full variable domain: DGGITQSPKYLFRKEGQNVTLSCEQNLNHDAMYWYRQDPGQGLRLIYYSQIVNDFQKGDIAEGYSVSREKKESFPLTVTSAQKNPTAFYLCASSQPYSNQPQHFGDGTRLSIL.

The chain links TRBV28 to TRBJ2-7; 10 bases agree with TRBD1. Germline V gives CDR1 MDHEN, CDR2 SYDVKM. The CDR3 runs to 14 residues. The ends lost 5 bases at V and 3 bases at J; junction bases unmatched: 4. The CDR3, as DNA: TGTGCCAGCAGTGGCCGGGACAGGGGCTACGAGCAGTACGTC. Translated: CASSGRDRGYEQYV.

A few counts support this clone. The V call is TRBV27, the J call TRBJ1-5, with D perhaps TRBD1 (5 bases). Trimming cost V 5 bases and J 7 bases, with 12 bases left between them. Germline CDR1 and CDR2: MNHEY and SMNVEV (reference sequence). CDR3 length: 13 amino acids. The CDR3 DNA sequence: TGTGCCAGCAGTCATGGGGGAGGCCAGCCCCAGCATTTT. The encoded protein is CASSHGGGQPQHF.

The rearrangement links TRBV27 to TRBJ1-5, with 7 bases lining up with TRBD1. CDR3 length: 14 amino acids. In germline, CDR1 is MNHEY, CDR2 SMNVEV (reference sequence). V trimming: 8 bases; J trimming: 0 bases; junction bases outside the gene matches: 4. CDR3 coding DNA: TGTGCCAGCGGCAGGGGGGATAGCAATCAGCCCCAGCATTTT. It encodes CASGRGDSNQPQHF.

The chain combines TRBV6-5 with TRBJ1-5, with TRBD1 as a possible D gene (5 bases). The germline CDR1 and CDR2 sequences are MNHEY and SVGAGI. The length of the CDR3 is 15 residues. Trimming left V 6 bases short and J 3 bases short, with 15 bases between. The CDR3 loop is CASRGGRFDNQPQHF. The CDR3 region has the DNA TGTGCCAGCAGGGGGGGGAGGTTTGACAATCAGCCCCAGCATTTT.

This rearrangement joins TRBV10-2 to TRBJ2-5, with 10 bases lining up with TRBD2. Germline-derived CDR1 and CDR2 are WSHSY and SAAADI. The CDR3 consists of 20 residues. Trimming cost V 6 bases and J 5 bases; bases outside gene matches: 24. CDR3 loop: CASRAWGQNLLGTSEETQYF. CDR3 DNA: TGCGCCAGCAGAGCCTGGGGACAGAACTTATTAGGGACTAGCGAGGAGACCCAGTACTTC.

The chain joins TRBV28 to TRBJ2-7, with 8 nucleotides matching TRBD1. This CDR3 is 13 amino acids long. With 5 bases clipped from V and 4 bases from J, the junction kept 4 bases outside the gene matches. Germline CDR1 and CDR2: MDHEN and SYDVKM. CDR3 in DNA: TGTGCCAGCAGTACCAGGGGGCAGTACGAGCAGTACTTC. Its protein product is CASSTRGQYEQYF.

This CDR3 reads CASSFRQGDSPLHF. The CDR3 region has the DNA TGTGCCAGCAGCTTTCGACAGGGGGATTCACCCCTCCACTTT. The chain combines TRBV7-8 with TRBJ1-6; 9 nucleotides agree with TRBD1. The ends lost 3 bases at V and 8 bases at J; junction bases unmatched: 2. Germline CDR1 SGHVS, CDR2 FQNEAQ. CDR3 length: 14 amino acids.

The CDR3 DNA reads as TGTGCCAGCAGCGTGGGGACGGACTACACAGATACGCAGTATTTT. Its protein product is CASSVGTDYTDTQYF. V is TRBV9 and J is TRBJ2-3, with D tentatively TRBD2 (6 bases). CDR3 length equals 15 residues. CDR1 is SGDLS and CDR2 is YYNGEE in the germline V gene. Trimming took off 2 bases at V and 2 bases at J, with 12 bases between the two ends.

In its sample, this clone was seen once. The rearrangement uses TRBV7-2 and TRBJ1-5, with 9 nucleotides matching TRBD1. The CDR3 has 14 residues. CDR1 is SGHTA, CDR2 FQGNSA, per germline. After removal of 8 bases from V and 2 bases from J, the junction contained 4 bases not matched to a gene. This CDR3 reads CASSRDRGNQPQHF. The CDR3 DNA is TGTGCCAGCTCCCGGGACAGGGGCAATCAGCCCCAGCATTTT. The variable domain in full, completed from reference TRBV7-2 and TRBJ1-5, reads GAGVSQSPSNKVTEKGKDVELRCDPISGHTALYWYRQSLGQGLEFLIYFQGNSAPDKSGLPSDRFSAERTGGSVSTLTIQRTQQEDSAVYLCASSRDRGNQPQHFGDGTRLSIL.